The table lists the clone carrying this TCR beta chain with many counts. This CDR3 has 14 residues. The germline gives CDR1 SEHNR, CDR2 FQNEAQ (reference sequence). V shed 5 bases, J shed 6 bases, and the junction held 10 bases outside the gene matches. This record comes from a study of T cells in Graves' hyperthyroidism and ophthalmopathy. TCR beta CDR3 regions were amplified from RNA. The HTBI primer set drove a first-round RT-PCR of the TCR CDR3. MiXCR was run by TCRdb on the multiplex PCR reads, yielding one entry per CDR3 protein. The data show roughly 640,000 distinct CDR3 sequences, more than 15% seen once.

The TCR was taken from a middle-aged woman with Graves' ophthalmopathy. Material: blood. The chain carries TRBV7-9 and TRBJ2-7; 7 bases match TRBD2. The CDR3 DNA is TGTGCCAGCAGCCTCTACGGGGAGGGAGGCGAGCAGTACTTC. Translated: CASSLYGEGGEQYF.